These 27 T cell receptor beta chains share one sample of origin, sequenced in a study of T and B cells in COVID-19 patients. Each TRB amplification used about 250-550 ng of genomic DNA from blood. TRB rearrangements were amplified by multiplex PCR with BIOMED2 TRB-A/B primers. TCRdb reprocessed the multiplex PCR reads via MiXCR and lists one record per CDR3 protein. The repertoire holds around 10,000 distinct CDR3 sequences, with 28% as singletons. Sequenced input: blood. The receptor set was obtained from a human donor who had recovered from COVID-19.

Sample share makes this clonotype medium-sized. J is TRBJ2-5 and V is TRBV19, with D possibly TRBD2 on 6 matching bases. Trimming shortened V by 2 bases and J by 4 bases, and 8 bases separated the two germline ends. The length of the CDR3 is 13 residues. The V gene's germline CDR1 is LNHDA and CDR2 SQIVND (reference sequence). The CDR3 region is CASSIRRGETQYF. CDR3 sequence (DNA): TGTGCCAGTAGTATACGGAGGGGAGAGACCCAGTACTTC. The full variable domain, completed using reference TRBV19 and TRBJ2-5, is DGGITQSPKYLFRKEGQNVTLSCEQNLNHDAMYWYRQDPGQGLRLIYYSQIVNDFQKGDIAEGYSVSREKKESFPLTVTSAQKNPTAFYLCASSIRRGETQYFGPGTRLLVL.

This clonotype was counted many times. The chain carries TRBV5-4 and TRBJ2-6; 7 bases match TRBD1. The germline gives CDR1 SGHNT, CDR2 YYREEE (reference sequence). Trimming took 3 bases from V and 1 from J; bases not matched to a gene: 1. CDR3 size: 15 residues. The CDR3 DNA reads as TGTGCCAGCAGCTGGGACAGATCTGGGGCCAACGTCCTGACTTTC. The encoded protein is CASSWDRSGANVLTF.

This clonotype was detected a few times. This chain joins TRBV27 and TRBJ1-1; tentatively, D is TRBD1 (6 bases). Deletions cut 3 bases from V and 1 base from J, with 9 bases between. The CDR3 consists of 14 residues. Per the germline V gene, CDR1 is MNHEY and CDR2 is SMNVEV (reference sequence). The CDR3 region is CASSFSGANTEAFF. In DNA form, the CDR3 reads TGTGCCAGCAGTTTCTCGGGGGCGAACACTGAAGCTTTCTTT.

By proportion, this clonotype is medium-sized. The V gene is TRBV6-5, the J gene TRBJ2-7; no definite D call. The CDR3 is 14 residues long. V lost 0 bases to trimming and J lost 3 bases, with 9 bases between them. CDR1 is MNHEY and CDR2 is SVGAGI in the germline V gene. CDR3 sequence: CASSYSSNLYEQYF. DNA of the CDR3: TGTGCCAGCAGTTACTCGAGTAACCTCTACGAGCAGTACTTC.

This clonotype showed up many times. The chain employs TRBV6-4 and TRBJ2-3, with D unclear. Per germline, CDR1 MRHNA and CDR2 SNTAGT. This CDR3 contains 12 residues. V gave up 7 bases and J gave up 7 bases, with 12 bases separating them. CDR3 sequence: CASTVGRNTQYF. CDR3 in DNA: TGTGCCAGCACCGTAGGACGAAATACGCAGTATTTT.

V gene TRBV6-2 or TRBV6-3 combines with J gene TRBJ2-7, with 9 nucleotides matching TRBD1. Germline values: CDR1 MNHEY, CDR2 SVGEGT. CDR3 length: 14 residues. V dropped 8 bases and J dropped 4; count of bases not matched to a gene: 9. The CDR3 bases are TGTGCCAGCGGCTCCGGGACAGGGATTTACGAGCAGTACTTC. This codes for CASGSGTGIYEQYF.

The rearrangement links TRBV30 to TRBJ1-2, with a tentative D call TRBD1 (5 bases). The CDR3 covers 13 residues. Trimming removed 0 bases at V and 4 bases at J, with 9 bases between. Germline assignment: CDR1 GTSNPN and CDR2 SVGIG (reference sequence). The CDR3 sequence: CAWSVKGPYGYTF. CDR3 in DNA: TGTGCCTGGAGTGTAAAGGGACCCTATGGCTACACCTTC.

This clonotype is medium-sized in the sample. CDR3 in amino acids: CASSYLPGQGYEQYF. The CDR3 region has the DNA TGTGCCAGCAGTTACCTCCCGGGACAGGGCTACGAGCAGTACTTC. The rearrangement uses TRBV12-3 or TRBV12-4 and TRBJ2-7; 9 nucleotides match TRBD1. The CDR3 totals 15 residues. V lost 4 bases and J lost 3; bases outside the gene matches: 7.

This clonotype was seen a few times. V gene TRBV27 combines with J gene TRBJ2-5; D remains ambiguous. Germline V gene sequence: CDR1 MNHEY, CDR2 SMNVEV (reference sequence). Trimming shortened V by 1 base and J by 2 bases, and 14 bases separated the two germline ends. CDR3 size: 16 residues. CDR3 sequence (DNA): TGTGCCAGCAGTTTATTTGCGGTAAAAGATCAAGAGACCCAGTACTTC. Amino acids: CASSLFAVKDQETQYF.

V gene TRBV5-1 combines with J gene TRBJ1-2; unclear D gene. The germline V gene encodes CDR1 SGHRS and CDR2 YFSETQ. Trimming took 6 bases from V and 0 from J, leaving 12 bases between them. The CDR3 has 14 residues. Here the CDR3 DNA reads TGCGCCAGCACTAACGCCGGGGCTAACTATGGCTACACCTTC. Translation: CASTNAGANYGYTF. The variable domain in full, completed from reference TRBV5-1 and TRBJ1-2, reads KAGVTQTPRYLIKTRGQQVTLSCSPISGHRSVSWYQQTPGQGLQFLFEYFSETQRNKGNFPGRFSGRQFSNSRSEMNVSTLELGDSALYLCASTNAGANYGYTFGSGTRLTVV.

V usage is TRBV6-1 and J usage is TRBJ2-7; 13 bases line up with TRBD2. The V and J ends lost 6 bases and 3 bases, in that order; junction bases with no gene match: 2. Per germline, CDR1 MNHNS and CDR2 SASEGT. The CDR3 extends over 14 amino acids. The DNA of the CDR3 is TGTGCCAGCAGACTAGCGGGAGGGAACTACGAGCAGTACTTC. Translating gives CASRLAGGNYEQYF.

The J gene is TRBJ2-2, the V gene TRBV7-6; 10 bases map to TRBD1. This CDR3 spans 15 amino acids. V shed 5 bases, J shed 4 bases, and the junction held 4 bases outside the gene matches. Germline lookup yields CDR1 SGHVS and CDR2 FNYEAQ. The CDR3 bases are TGTGCCAGCAGCGTGACAGGGGGCGGCACCGGGGAGCTGTTTTTT. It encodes CASSVTGGGTGELFF.

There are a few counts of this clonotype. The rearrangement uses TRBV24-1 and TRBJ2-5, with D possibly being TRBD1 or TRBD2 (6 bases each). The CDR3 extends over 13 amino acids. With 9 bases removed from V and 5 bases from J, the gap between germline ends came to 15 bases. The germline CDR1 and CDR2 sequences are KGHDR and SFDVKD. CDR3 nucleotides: TGTGCCACCGCCGACGGGGGCCGGGAGACCCAGTACTTC. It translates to CATADGGRETQYF.

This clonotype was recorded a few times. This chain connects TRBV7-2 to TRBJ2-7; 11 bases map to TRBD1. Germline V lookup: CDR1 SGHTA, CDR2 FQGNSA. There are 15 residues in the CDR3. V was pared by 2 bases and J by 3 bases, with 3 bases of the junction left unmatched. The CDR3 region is CASSLSGQGDYEQYF. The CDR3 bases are TGTGCCAGCAGCTTATCGGGACAGGGGGACTACGAGCAGTACTTC. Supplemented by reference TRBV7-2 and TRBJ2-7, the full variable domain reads GAGVSQSPSNKVTEKGKDVELRCDPISGHTALYWYRQSLGQGLEFLIYFQGNSAPDKSGLPSDRFSAERTGGSVSTLTIQRTQQEDSAVYLCASSLSGQGDYEQYFGPGTRLTVT.

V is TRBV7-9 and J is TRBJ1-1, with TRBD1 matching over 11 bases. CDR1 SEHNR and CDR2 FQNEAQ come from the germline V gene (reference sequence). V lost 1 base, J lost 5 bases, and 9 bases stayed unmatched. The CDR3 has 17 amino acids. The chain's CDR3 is CASSLDRTGGEGTEAFF. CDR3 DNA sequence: TGTGCCAGCAGCTTAGATCGGACAGGGGGCGAGGGAACTGAAGCTTTCTTT.

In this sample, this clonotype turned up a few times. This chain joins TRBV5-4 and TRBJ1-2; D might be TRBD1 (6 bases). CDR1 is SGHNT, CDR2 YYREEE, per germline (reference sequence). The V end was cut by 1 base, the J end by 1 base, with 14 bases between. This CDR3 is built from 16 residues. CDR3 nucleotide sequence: TGTGCCAGCAGCTTGCACTATACAGGGAATAACTATGGCTACACCTTC. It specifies CASSLHYTGNNYGYTF.

CDR3 region: CASSFFSTDTQYF. CDR3 DNA sequence: TGTGCCAGCAGTTTTTTTAGCACAGATACGCAGTATTTT. The chain combines TRBV12-3 or TRBV12-4 with TRBJ2-3; no clear D gene. Deletions cut 3 bases from V and 0 bases from J, with 4 bases between. The CDR3 is 13 residues long.

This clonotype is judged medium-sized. The CDR3: CASSNLASPLHF. The CDR3 DNA reads as TGTGCCAGTAGTAACCTGGCTTCACCCCTCCACTTT. The chain combines TRBV19 with TRBJ1-6; D unclear. The germline gives CDR1 LNHDA, CDR2 SQIVND (reference sequence). Trimming stripped 4 bases from V and 9 bases from J, with 7 bases between. This CDR3 region has 12 residues.

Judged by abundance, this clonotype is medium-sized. The CDR3 sequence: CASSTEGDTQYF. CDR3 bases: TGTGCCAGCAGTACCGAGGGCGATACGCAGTATTTT. The chain employs TRBV27 and TRBJ2-3, with D possibly matching TRBD2 (5 bases). The V and J ends lost 5 bases and 6 bases respectively, with 9 bases between them. Germline V gene sequence: CDR1 MNHEY, CDR2 SMNVEV (reference sequence). The CDR3 is 12 amino acids.

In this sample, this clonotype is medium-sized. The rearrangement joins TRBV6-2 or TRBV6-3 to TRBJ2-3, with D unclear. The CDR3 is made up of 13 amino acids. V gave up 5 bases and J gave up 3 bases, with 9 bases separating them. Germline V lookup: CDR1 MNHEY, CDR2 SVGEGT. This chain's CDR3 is CASSGDGTDTQYF. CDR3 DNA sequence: TGTGCCAGCAGTGGAGACGGGACAGATACGCAGTATTTT.

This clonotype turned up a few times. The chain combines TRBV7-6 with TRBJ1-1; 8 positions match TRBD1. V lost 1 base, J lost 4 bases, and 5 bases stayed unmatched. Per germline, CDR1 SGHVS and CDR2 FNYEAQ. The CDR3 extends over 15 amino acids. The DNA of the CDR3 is TGTGCCAGCAGCTTAGGGACAGGGCCGGCCACTGAAGCTTTCTTT. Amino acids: CASSLGTGPATEAFF.

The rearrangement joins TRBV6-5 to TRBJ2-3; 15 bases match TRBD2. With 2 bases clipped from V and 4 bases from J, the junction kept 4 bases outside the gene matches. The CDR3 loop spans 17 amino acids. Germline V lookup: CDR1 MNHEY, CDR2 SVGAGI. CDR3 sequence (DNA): TGTGCCAGCAGTTACGGACTAGCGGGAGGGCCGGCAGATACGCAGTATTTT. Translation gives CASSYGLAGGPADTQYF.

This CDR3 reads CASSFSKVRDSRSFSTGELFF. The CDR3 DNA reads as TGTGCCAGCAGCTTTTCTAAAGTCCGGGACAGCCGGAGTTTCAGCACCGGGGAGCTGTTTTTT. This sequence joins TRBV5-6 and TRBJ2-2; 7 nucleotides line up with TRBD1. This CDR3 has 21 residues. CDR1 is SGHDT and CDR2 is YYEEEE in the germline V gene. V trimming: 2 bases; J trimming: 4 bases; junction bases outside the gene matches: 23.

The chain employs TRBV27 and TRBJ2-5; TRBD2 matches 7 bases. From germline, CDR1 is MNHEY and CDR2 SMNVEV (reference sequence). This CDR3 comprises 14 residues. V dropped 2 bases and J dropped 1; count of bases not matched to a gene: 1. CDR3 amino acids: CASSLASGQETQYF. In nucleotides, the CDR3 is TGTGCCAGCAGTTTAGCTAGCGGCCAAGAGACCCAGTACTTC.

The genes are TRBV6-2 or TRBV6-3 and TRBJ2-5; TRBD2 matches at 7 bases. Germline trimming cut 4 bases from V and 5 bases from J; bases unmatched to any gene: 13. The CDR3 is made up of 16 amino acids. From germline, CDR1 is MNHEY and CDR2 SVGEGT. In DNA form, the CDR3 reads TGTGCCAGCAGTTGGAGCCGAGGGGAGGGATCGGAGACCCAGTACTTC. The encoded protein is CASSWSRGEGSETQYF.

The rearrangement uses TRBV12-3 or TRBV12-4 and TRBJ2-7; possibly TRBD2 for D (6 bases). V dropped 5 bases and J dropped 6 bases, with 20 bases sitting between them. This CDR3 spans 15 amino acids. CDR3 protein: CASSPLRTGRGEQYF. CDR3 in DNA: TGTGCCAGCAGTCCTCTTCGAACCGGGCGGGGCGAGCAGTACTTC.

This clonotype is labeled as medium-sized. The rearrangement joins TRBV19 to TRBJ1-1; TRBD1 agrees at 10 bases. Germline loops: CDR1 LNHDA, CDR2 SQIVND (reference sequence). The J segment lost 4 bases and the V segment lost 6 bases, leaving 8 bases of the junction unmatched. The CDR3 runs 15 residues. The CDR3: CASSETGGMGTEAFF. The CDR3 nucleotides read TGTGCCAGTAGCGAGACAGGGGGCATGGGCACTGAAGCTTTCTTT.